These 17 T cell receptor beta chains were all obtained from the same sample, sequenced in a study of cytomegalovirus exposure and HLA in healthy donors (dated by TCRdb to the late 2010s). Library preparation employed the immunoSEQ multiplex PCR assay. For the multiplex PCR, a mixture combining 60 forward primers for TCR Vbeta segments and 13 reverse primers for TCR Jbeta segments was used. Not all clones reach the TCRdb copy of this immuneACCESS table, which keeps in-frame sequences only. Checked studies attribute under half of the gap to unresolved V genes and leave the rest unexplained. The sample table shows some 120,000 clones, and about 80% are seen once. The top ten clones comprise about 2% of the sample. Sequencing was carried out using PBMCs. The receptors derive from a human donor in good health.

The rearrangement uses TRBV2 and TRBJ1-2; D is undetermined. Trimming took off 8 bases at V and 8 bases at J, with 21 bases between the two ends. CDR3 size: 14 residues. CDR1 is SNHLY, CDR2 FYNNEI, per germline. In nucleotides, the CDR3 is TGTGCCAGCGTAGGCCAGGCAGGTGGCACGGGCTACACCTTC. Protein: CASVGQAGGTGYTF.

J is TRBJ1-5 and V is TRBV5-4; D possibly corresponds to TRBD1 (6 bases). V was shortened by 2 bases and J by 5 bases, with 11 bases between the two germline ends. Germline V lookup: CDR1 SGHNT, CDR2 YYREEE (reference sequence). This CDR3 region has 14 residues. The CDR3 DNA is TGTGCCAGCAGCTTCGGGGGGGCAGATCAGCCCCAGCATTTT. It is translated as CASSFGGADQPQHF.

The sample holds a few counts of this clone. CDR3 nucleotides: TGTGCCAGCAGGGATGGCGGGGCCCCCTACGAGCAGTACTTC. Translation: CASRDGGAPYEQYF. The gene calls are TRBV6-1 and TRBJ2-7; D might be TRBD2 (6 bases). This CDR3 is 14 amino acids long. V gave up 6 bases and J gave up 2 bases, with 14 bases separating them. Germline CDR1 is MNHNS and CDR2 is SASEGT.

This sequence joins TRBV15 and TRBJ2-1; perhaps TRBD2 as D (5 bases). The CDR3 length is 11 residues. CDR1 and CDR2 from the germline V gene are LNHNV and YYDKDF (reference sequence). V dropped 0 bases and J dropped 15 bases, with 9 bases sitting between them. The CDR3 sequence: CATSRDGELFF. The CDR3 bases are TGTGCCACCAGCAGAGACGGGGAGTTGTTCTTC.

This chain uses TRBV7-9 with TRBJ2-7; 9 bases line up with TRBD2. With V trimmed by 2 bases and J by 6 bases, 8 bases remained unmatched. Germline V gene data show CDR1 as SEHNR and CDR2 as FQNEAQ (reference sequence). The CDR3 length is 15 residues. DNA for the CDR3: TGTGCCAGCAGCTTATCGTCTAGCGGGGTGGGCGAGCAGTACTTC. This sequence encodes CASSLSSSGVGEQYF.

The rearrangement joins TRBV7-9 to TRBJ2-7, with D maybe TRBD2 (6 bases). V was clipped by 1 base and J by 1 base, with 11 bases between them. The germline V gene has CDR1 SEHNR and CDR2 FQNEAQ (reference sequence). This CDR3 contains 15 residues. The CDR3 region is CASSLGGVTSYEQYF. The DNA for the CDR3 is TGTGCCAGCAGCTTAGGGGGGGTTACGTCCTACGAGCAGTACTTC.

The genes are TRBV19 and TRBJ2-2; possible D gene TRBD1, 6 bases. The V and J ends lost 5 bases and 6 bases respectively, with 10 bases between them. The CDR3 consists of 13 residues. From germline, CDR1 is LNHDA and CDR2 SQIVND (reference sequence). The chain's CDR3 is CASSPRQAGELFF. The DNA of the CDR3 is TGTGCCAGTAGTCCCAGACAGGCCGGGGAGCTGTTTTTT.

The chain uses TRBV6-5 and TRBJ1-1, with 9 positions matching TRBD1. J was trimmed by 11 bases and V by 2 bases; bases with no gene match: 9. CDR1 and CDR2 from the germline V gene are MNHEY and SVGAGI. This CDR3 region has 14 residues. Here the CDR3 reads CASSYLGQGLGAFF. CDR3 in DNA: TGTGCCAGCAGTTACCTGGGACAGGGACTAGGTGCTTTCTTT.

In its sample, this clone was seen a few times. The chain recombines TRBV4-1 with TRBJ1-5; D is ambiguous. Trimming stripped 1 base from V and 0 bases from J, with 7 bases between. This CDR3 has 15 residues. Germline V gene sequence: CDR1 MGHRA, CDR2 YSYEKL. The CDR3 coding sequence is TGCGCCAGCAGCCAAGCCGAGGGTAGCAATCAGCCCCAGCATTTT. Translated: CASSQAEGSNQPQHF.

This rearrangement joins TRBV19 to TRBJ1-5; 7 positions match TRBD1. The CDR3 contains 16 residues. J lost 3 bases, V lost 3 bases, and 8 bases had no gene match. The V gene's germline CDR1 is LNHDA and CDR2 SQIVND (reference sequence). CDR3 nucleotide sequence: TGTGCCAGTAGTATGATGACAGGGAGTAACAATCAGCCCCAGCATTTT. It translates to CASSMMTGSNNQPQHF. The variable domain in full, with the rest retrieved from reference TRBV19 and TRBJ1-5, is DGGITQSPKYLFRKEGQNVTLSCEQNLNHDAMYWYRQDPGQGLRLIYYSQIVNDFQKGDIAEGYSVSREKKESFPLTVTSAQKNPTAFYLCASSMMTGSNNQPQHFGDGTRLSIL.

The chain combines TRBV11-3 with TRBJ2-7, with 9 bases matching TRBD2. CDR1 is SGHNT and CDR2 is YENEEA in the germline V gene. This CDR3 spans 14 amino acids. With V trimmed by 1 base and J by 5 bases, 3 bases remained unmatched. This chain's CDR3 is CASSLGGTSNEQYF. CDR3 nucleotide sequence: TGTGCCAGCAGCTTAGGAGGGACTAGCAACGAGCAGTACTTC.

This CDR3 reads CASGRDFEETQYF. The CDR3 region has the DNA TGTGCCAGCGGGAGGGACTTCGAGGAGACCCAGTACTTC. The chain couples TRBV2 to TRBJ2-5; 7 bases are shared with TRBD2. V was pared by 8 bases and J by 5 bases, with 8 bases of the junction left unmatched. The CDR3 runs to 13 residues. Germline V gene lookup returns CDR1 SNHLY and CDR2 FYNNEI.

The chain recombines TRBV28 with TRBJ1-4; 7 positions match TRBD1. Germline-derived CDR1 and CDR2 are MDHEN and SYDVKM. The CDR3 runs to 14 residues. V dropped 7 bases and J dropped 7; count of bases not matched to a gene: 9. The CDR3 sequence: CASNTGTVFEKLFF. The CDR3, as DNA: TGTGCCAGCAATACCGGGACAGTGTTTGAAAAACTGTTTTTT.

The chain joins TRBV7-9 to TRBJ1-6, with D perhaps TRBD1 (5 bases). Per the germline V gene, CDR1 is SEHNR and CDR2 is FQNEAQ (reference sequence). The CDR3 runs to 13 residues. The V end lost 4 bases, the J end lost 8 bases, and 9 bases lay between the germline ends. The CDR3 is CASSWGTYSPLHF. CDR3 bases: TGTGCCAGCAGCTGGGGCACCTATTCACCCCTCCACTTT.

The chain uses TRBV28 and TRBJ1-1; 8 bases align to TRBD1. With 2 bases clipped from V and 6 bases from J, the junction kept 5 bases outside the gene matches. Germline V lookup: CDR1 MDHEN, CDR2 SYDVKM. The CDR3 is 14 amino acids. The CDR3 is CASSLLWDRSEAFF. The CDR3, as DNA: TGTGCCAGCAGTTTACTCTGGGACAGGTCTGAAGCTTTCTTT.

The V and J genes are TRBV7-6 and TRBJ2-7; no reliable D call. CDR3 length equals 12 residues. Trimming stripped 1 base from V and 6 bases from J, with 7 bases between. Germline CDR1 and CDR2: SGHVS and FNYEAQ. CDR3: CASSLGSTEQYF. The CDR3, as DNA: TGTGCCAGCAGCTTAGGTAGCACCGAGCAGTACTTC.

V and J are TRBV4-3 and TRBJ2-5; 8 nucleotides match TRBD1. This CDR3 spans 16 amino acids. Germline V lookup: CDR1 LGHNA, CDR2 YSLEER. Trimming took 1 base from V and 5 from J; bases not matched to a gene: 9. The CDR3 protein is CASSQGSTGAGETQYF. The DNA for the CDR3 is TGCGCCAGCAGCCAAGGCTCGACAGGGGCGGGGGAGACCCAGTACTTC.